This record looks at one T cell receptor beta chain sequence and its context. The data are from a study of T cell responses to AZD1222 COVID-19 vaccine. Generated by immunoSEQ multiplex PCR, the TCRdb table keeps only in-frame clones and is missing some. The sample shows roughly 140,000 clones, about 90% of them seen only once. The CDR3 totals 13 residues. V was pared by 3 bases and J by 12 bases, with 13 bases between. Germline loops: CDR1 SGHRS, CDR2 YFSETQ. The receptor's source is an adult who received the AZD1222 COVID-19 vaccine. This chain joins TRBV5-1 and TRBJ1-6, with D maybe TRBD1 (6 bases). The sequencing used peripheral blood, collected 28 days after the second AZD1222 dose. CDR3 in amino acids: CASSSGDQVPLHF. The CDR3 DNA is TGCGCCAGCAGCTCAGGGGACCAGGTACCCCTCCACTTT.